A selection of T cell receptor beta chains follows, all from one sample in a study of breast tumors, draining lymph nodes, adjacent tissues. From the multiplex PCR reads, TCRdb called clonotypes with MiXCR, one entry per CDR3 protein. Of about 46,000 distinct CDR3 sequences listed, under 25% are singletons. The source material was breast tumor tissue. These receptors all stem from a female donor with breast cancer. Some clones in this sample may be carry-over from other donors' samples. The CDR3 runs from the conserved cysteine through the conserved F or W. A D gene is named only where the DNA matches it firmly. Not all rows give a size; the values are once, few, many and, for expanded clones, a class.

V	J	size	D	CDR3	DNA
TRBV6-1	TRBJ1-2	many	TRBD1	CASSWDRSYGYTF	TGTGCCAGCAGTTGGGACAGAAGCTATGGCTACACCTTC
TRBV5-6	TRBJ1-2	.	.	CASSLLTGNYGYTF	TGTGCCAGCAGCCTACTGACAGGCAACTATGGCTACACCTTC
TRBV4-1	TRBJ1-6	many	.	CASSPQGNNSPLHF	TGCGCCAGCAGCCCACAGGGTAATAATTCACCCCTCCACTTT
TRBV20-1	TRBJ2-1	many	.	CSAVDSSYNEQFF	TGCAGTGCAGTGGACAGTTCCTACAATGAGCAGTTCTTC
TRBV7-6	TRBJ1-5	many	.	CASSPGTQYNQPQHF	TGTGCCAGCAGCCCCGGGACACAGTACAATCAGCCCCAGCATTTT
TRBV6-5	TRBJ1-1	.	TRBD1	CASSLGTGVVTEAFF	TGTGCCAGCAGTTTAGGGACAGGGGTTGTAACTGAAGCTTTCTTT
TRBV10-3	TRBJ1-3	many	.	CATLRGLGNTIYF	TGTGCCACCTTACGGGGTCTTGGAAACACCATATATTTT
TRBV28	TRBJ1-2	.	.	CASRGGVGYTF	TGTGCCAGCAGGGGGGGGGTGGGCTACACCTTC
TRBV24-1	TRBJ1-2	many	.	CATSASPGTGSAANYGYTF	TGTGCCACCAGTGCCTCGCCCGGGACGGGATCGGCAGCTAACTATGGCTACACCTTC
TRBV20-1	TRBJ2-7	many	.	CSAREPRDDYEQYF	TGCAGTGCTAGAGAGCCTCGGGACGACTACGAGCAGTACTTC
TRBV15	TRBJ2-7	many	.	CATSRGSLAATGEQYF	TGTGCCACCAGCAGGGGGTCCTTAGCGGCGACGGGAGAGCAGTACTTC
TRBV29-1	TRBJ1-2	.	TRBD1	CSGGTGTNYGYTF	TGCAGCGGGGGGACAGGGACCAACTATGGCTACACCTTC
TRBV5-1	TRBJ2-2	many	TRBD1	CASSPRAGGTGELFF	TGCGCCAGCAGCCCACGGGCAGGGGGCACCGGGGAGCTGTTTTTT
TRBV5-6	TRBJ1-2	many	.	CASSLQVGGYTF	TGTGCCAGCAGCTTACAGGTCGGTGGCTACACCTTC